The T cell receptor beta chain described here comes from a study of PD-1 blockade in mismatch repair-deficient tumors (TCRdb year 2017). Study-level background: The trial enrolled about 90 consecutive patients with roughly 11 mismatch repair-deficient cancer types between September 2013 and 2016, all previously treated and progressing. Deep sequencing of TCR CDR3 regions was used to track tumor-associated T cell clones in peripheral blood of patients responding to PD-1 blockade. Beyond this particular receptor, the publication reports: Rapid expansion after pembrolizumab followed by contraction, generally before radiologic responses, was shown by tumor-resident clones, which were often undetectable in blood before treatment.

Mismatch repair deficiency was established in every enrolled patient by polymerase chain reaction or immunohistochemistry. A few patients who responded to pembrolizumab therapy underwent TCR sequencing. In the phase II trial, pembrolizumab PD-1 blockade was tested prospectively in advanced mismatch repair-deficient cancers, no matter which tissue of origin the cancers came from. Peripheral blood T cell samples were serially collected before and at multiple times after PD-1 blockade was started. Blood sampling times were reported as weeks after the first pembrolizumab dose. Library method: the immunoSEQ multiplex PCR assay. The immuneACCESS repertoire file appears here via TCRdb, limited to in-frame rearrangements. These files lack a portion of the clones; in checked studies, under half of the deficit traces to unresolved V genes, and the cause of the others is not known. This sample comprises 50,000 to 75,000 clones, about nine tenths of them detected only once. In total, the top ten clones hold roughly 13% of the sample.

Of note for this clone: Its antigen target is currently unknown. Base qualities were left out, and no much larger clone turns up one base away.

Trimming leaves V shorter by 3 bases and J shorter by 5 bases, with the junction holding 7 bases beyond the gene matches. CDR3 length: 14 amino acids, cysteine to phenylalanine. Here the CDR3 DNA is all that survives: 42 bases in frame from base 1. According to the germline V gene, CDR1 reads SGHVS and CDR2 reads FNYEAQ. The V and J genes are TRBV7-6 and TRBJ2-7; 7 bases in between match TRBD1. Sample: peripheral blood, taken 52 weeks after starting pembrolizumab. This TCR was recovered from an adult with mismatch repair-deficient cancer. The CDR3 is CASSFKQGSDEQYF. The base sequence is TGTGCCAGCAGCTTTAAACAGGGGAGCGACGAGCAGTACTTC.